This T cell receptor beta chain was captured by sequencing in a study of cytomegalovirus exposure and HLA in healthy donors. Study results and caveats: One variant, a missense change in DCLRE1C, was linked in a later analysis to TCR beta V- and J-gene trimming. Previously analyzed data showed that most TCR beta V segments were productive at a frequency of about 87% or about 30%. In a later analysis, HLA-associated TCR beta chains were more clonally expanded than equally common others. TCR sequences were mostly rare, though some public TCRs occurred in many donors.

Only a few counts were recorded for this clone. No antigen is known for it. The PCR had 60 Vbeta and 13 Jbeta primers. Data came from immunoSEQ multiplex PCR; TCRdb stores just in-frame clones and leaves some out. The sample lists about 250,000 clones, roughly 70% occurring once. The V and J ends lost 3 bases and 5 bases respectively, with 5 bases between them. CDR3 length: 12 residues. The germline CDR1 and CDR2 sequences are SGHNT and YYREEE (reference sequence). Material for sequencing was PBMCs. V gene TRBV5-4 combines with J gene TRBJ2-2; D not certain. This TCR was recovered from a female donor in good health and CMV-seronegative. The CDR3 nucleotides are TGTGCCAGCAGCTCGGGTACCGGGGAGCTGTTTTTT. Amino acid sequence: CASSSGTGELFF.